A single sample is the source of the 15 T cell receptor beta chains below, sequenced in a study of T cell repertoires in ileal Crohn's disease. The repertoire was sequenced with immunoSEQ multiplex PCR; TCRdb's copy has only in-frame clones and lacks some. In the table there are approximately 13,000 clones, approximately 80% of which are singletons. Sample: ileal tissue. The receptors originated from an adult with Crohn's disease.

CDR3 sequence reads: CASSIVTGGQYF. Here the CDR3 DNA reads TGTGCCAGCAGTATCGTGACAGGCGGGCAGTACTTC. The chain employs TRBV28 and TRBJ2-7; D is possibly TRBD1 (6 bases). Trimming took off 5 bases at V and 9 bases at J, with 14 bases between the two ends. The germline V gene has CDR1 MDHEN and CDR2 SYDVKM. The CDR3 has 12 residues.

The chain couples TRBV5-1 to TRBJ2-6, with 8 bases that match TRBD1. This CDR3 has 17 amino acids. From germline, CDR1 is SGHRS and CDR2 YFSETQ. V trimming: 4 bases; J trimming: 1 base; junction bases outside the gene matches: 7. The CDR3 bases are TGCGCCAGCAGCCCCCGACAGGGGCGATCTGGGGCCAACGTCCTGACTTTC. Translating gives CASSPRQGRSGANVLTF. The full variable domain, with the rest looked up from reference TRBV5-1 and TRBJ2-6, is KAGVTQTPRYLIKTRGQQVTLSCSPISGHRSVSWYQQTPGQGLQFLFEYFSETQRNKGNFPGRFSGRQFSNSRSEMNVSTLELGDSALYLCASSPRQGRSGANVLTFGAGSRLTVL.

The chain joins TRBV28 to TRBJ2-3; the D is unclear. The V gene's germline CDR1 is MDHEN and CDR2 SYDVKM. The CDR3 consists of 16 residues. Trimming cost V 2 bases and J 4 bases, with 16 bases left between them. The CDR3 sequence is CASSLVGRLVADTQYF. The DNA for the CDR3 is TGTGCCAGCAGTTTAGTTGGCAGGCTGGTGGCAGATACGCAGTATTTT.

V usage is TRBV7-9 and J usage is TRBJ1-1; perhaps TRBD1 as D (5 bases). V shed 1 base and J shed 5 bases, with 8 bases lying between them. Germline V gene lookup returns CDR1 SEHNR and CDR2 FQNEAQ (reference sequence). The CDR3 contains 13 residues. The CDR3 reads CASSLEGETEAFF. The CDR3 DNA follows: TGTGCCAGCAGCTTAGAAGGGGAAACTGAAGCTTTCTTT.

This chain joins TRBV5-8 and TRBJ2-1; 10 nucleotides agree with TRBD2. The trim removed 3 bases at V and 9 bases at J, leaving 6 bases unmatched. The CDR3 length is 14 residues. Germline assignment: CDR1 SGHTS and CDR2 YDEGEE. The DNA of the CDR3 is TGTGCCAGCAGCTACCTAGCGGGAGAGGGTGAGCAGTTCTTC. Translating it yields CASSYLAGEGEQFF.

This clone turned up a few times. The chain combines TRBV7-2 with TRBJ1-2; TRBD1 matches 8 bases. CDR1 and CDR2 (germline): SGHTA, FQGNSA. With 1 base clipped from V and 8 bases from J, the junction kept 6 bases outside the gene matches. The CDR3 has 14 residues. The CDR3 DNA follows: TGTGCCAGCAGCTTAGAAAGACAGGGGTACGGCTACACCTTC. Its protein product is CASSLERQGYGYTF.

This clone appeared a single time. The CDR3 region has the DNA TGTGCCACCAGCAGAGGACCCCAGGGGGATGTCGAAAAACTGTTTTTT. This gives the protein CATSRGPQGDVEKLFF. The chain employs TRBV15 and TRBJ1-4; 7 nucleotides agree with TRBD1. CDR3 length: 16 residues. Per germline, CDR1 LNHNV and CDR2 YYDKDF (reference sequence). The V and J ends lost 1 base and 8 bases, in that order; junction bases with no gene match: 10.

This chain uses TRBV19 with TRBJ2-7, with a tentative D call TRBD1 (5 bases). The V end was cut by 10 bases, the J end by 3 bases, with 10 bases between. The CDR3 contains 11 residues. Per the germline V gene, CDR1 is LNHDA and CDR2 is SQIVND (reference sequence). In DNA, the CDR3 is TGTGCCACCAGGCAGGGCTACGAGCAGTACTTC. As protein: CATRQGYEQYF. Drawing the rest from reference TRBV19 and TRBJ2-7, the complete variable domain is DGGITQSPKYLFRKEGQNVTLSCEQNLNHDAMYWYRQDPGQGLRLIYYSQIVNDFQKGDIAEGYSVSREKKESFPLTVTSAQKNPTAFYLCATRQGYEQYFGPGTRLTVT.

This clone was observed once. The V gene is TRBV20-1, the J gene TRBJ1-2; 8 bases are shared with TRBD1. Germline values: CDR1 DFQATT, CDR2 SNEGSKA (reference sequence). The junction had 7 bases not matched to a gene; V was cut back by 7 bases and J by 12 bases. The CDR3 has 10 amino acids. The CDR3 here is CSGTGGPHTF. The CDR3 DNA reads as TGCAGTGGTACAGGGGGGCCCCACACCTTC.

This CDR3 is CASRGDGEQYF. CDR3 coding DNA: TGCGCCAGCAGGGGAGACGGCGAGCAGTACTTC. The chain recombines TRBV4-1 with TRBJ2-7; maybe TRBD2 (5 bases). The V and J ends lost 6 bases and 6 bases respectively, with 9 bases between them. CDR3 length: 11 residues. Germline V gene lookup returns CDR1 MGHRA and CDR2 YSYEKL.

The chain recombines TRBV5-1 with TRBJ2-7; 7 bases match TRBD1. Germline-derived CDR1 and CDR2 are SGHRS and YFSETQ. The V gene end was trimmed by 4 bases and the J gene end by 3 bases; junction bases not matched to a gene: 10. The CDR3 extends over 15 amino acids. CDR3 bases: TGCGCCAGCAGCCTCACAGGGGCCAGAGGCTACGAGCAGTACTTC. This codes for CASSLTGARGYEQYF.

The chain is built from TRBV10-3 and TRBJ2-2; 7 bases map to TRBD1. V lost 3 bases to trimming and J lost 4 bases; unmatched junction nucleotides: 5. The CDR3 spans 15 residues. In germline, CDR1 is ENHRY, CDR2 SYGVKD. For the CDR3, the DNA is TGTGCCATCAGTGACAAGGGGGCTCCCACCGGGGAGCTGTTTTTT. Protein: CAISDKGAPTGELFF.

This chain uses TRBV5-4 with TRBJ2-7, with 8 positions matching TRBD2. Unmatched junction bases numbered 9, after V lost 4 bases and J lost 3 bases. Germline lookup yields CDR1 SGHNT and CDR2 YYREEE (reference sequence). The CDR3 extends over 15 amino acids. CDR3 amino acids: CASSRETSANYEQYF. The CDR3 nucleotides read TGTGCCAGCAGCCGGGAGACTAGCGCAAACTACGAGCAGTACTTC.

This clone was detected only a few times. The V call is TRBV2, the J call TRBJ1-1; 8 bases are shared with TRBD1. The germline gives CDR1 SNHLY, CDR2 FYNNEI. V gave up 8 bases and J gave up 3 bases; unmatched junction bases: 5. The CDR3 spans 13 residues. DNA of the CDR3: TGTGCCAGCCCAGGGGGCGATTACACTGAAGCTTTCTTT. Translating it yields CASPGGDYTEAFF.

This clone was seen more than once but under ten times. The CDR3 reads CASGWDRGRAEAFF. In DNA, the CDR3 is TGTGCCAGCGGCTGGGACAGGGGGAGGGCTGAAGCTTTCTTT. This chain links TRBV28 with TRBJ1-1; 11 bases align to TRBD1. Germline V gene data show CDR1 as MDHEN and CDR2 as SYDVKM. The junction had 8 bases not matched to a gene; V was cut back by 8 bases and J by 6 bases. The CDR3 has 14 residues.